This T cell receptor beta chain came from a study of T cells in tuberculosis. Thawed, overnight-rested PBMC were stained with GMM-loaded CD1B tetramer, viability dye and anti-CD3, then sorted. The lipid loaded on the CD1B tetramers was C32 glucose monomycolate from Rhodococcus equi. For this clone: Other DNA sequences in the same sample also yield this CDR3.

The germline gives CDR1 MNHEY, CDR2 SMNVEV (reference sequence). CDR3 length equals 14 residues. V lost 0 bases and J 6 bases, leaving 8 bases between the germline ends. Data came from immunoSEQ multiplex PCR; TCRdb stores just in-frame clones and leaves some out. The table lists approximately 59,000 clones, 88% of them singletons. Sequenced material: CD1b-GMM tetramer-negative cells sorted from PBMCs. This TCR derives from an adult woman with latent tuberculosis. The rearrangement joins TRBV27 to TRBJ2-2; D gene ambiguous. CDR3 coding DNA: TGTGCCAGCAGTTTATCAGGCGGTCCCGGGGAGCTGTTTTTT. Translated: CASSLSGGPGELFF.